The clone carrying this TCR beta chain has at least ten counts. Its antigen remains unidentified. Trimming cost V 0 bases and J 5 bases; bases outside gene matches: 7. Germline V gene lookup returns CDR1 WSHSY and CDR2 SAAADI. CDR3 length equals 16 residues. These data are taken from a study of regulatory T cells in long-lasting Graves disease. Study summary: Graves' patients diagnosed newly had used antithyroid drugs under 3 months. Study observations and caveats: Lower TCR diversity characterized persistent Graves' patients relative to newly diagnosed patients. When disease was persistent, TRBV28, TRBJ1-2 and TRBJ2-5 were the favored segments.

Investigators prepared the TCR beta libraries by applying iRepertoire HTBI primers and Arm-PCR of CDR3 regions. Each CDR3 protein is one row after TCRdb ran MiXCR on the multiplex PCR reads. This sample carries roughly 260,000 distinct CDR3 sequences, 18% of them seen once, and the ten largest clones take approximately 15%. The time point is: newly diagnosed GD, antithyroid drugs for less than 3 months. RNA from PBMCs was the source of the TCR library. These data are also associated with another study on T cells in Graves' hyperthyroidism and ophthalmopathy.

The source material was peripheral blood mononuclear cells (PBMCs), sampled at new diagnosis, from a patient treated with antithyroid drugs. The chain joins TRBV10-2 to TRBJ1-5; 7 positions match TRBD1. The source of this sequence is a woman in her twenties or thirties with Graves disease. The CDR3 region is CASSESTGDSYQPQHF. Here the CDR3 DNA reads TGCGCCAGCAGTGAGTCGACGGGGGACAGCTATCAGCCCCAGCATTTT.